These 19 T cell receptor beta chains came from one sample sequenced in a study of T cell responses to AZD1222 COVID-19 vaccine. Data came from immunoSEQ multiplex PCR; TCRdb stores just in-frame clones and leaves some out. The sample consists of over 110,000 clones, about 91% of them appearing once. Material: peripheral blood, obtained 28 days after the second AZD1222 dose. The receptors shown here come from an adult who received the AZD1222 COVID-19 vaccine.

The chain combines TRBV2 with TRBJ2-1; TRBD2 matches 9 bases. The germline CDR1 and CDR2 sequences are SNHLY and FYNNEI. CDR3 length equals 14 residues. Trimming removed 3 bases from V and 6 bases from J; junction bases left unmatched: 3. CDR3 residues: CASSDPSGTNEQFF. The DNA for the CDR3 is TGTGCCAGCAGTGATCCTAGCGGGACCAATGAGCAGTTCTTC.

The rearrangement uses TRBV4-3 and TRBJ1-1; D not certain. Germline V gene sequence: CDR1 LGHNA, CDR2 YSLEER. The length of the CDR3 is 16 residues. The germline V and J ends were trimmed by 1 base and 1 base, with 13 bases remaining between them. As DNA, the CDR3 is TGCGCCAGCAGCCAAGGCCCTCGGACGGGGAACACTGAAGCTTTCTTT. Amino acid sequence: CASSQGPRTGNTEAFF.

V and J are TRBV7-9 and TRBJ2-1; 7 nucleotides agree with TRBD1. In germline, CDR1 is SEHNR, CDR2 FQNEAQ (reference sequence). This CDR3 is 15 amino acids long. J gave up 0 bases and V 7 bases, and 6 bases lay outside the gene matches. CDR3 coding DNA: TGTGCCAGCATCGGGACAGCCAGCTCCTACAATGAGCAGTTCTTC. Encoded protein: CASIGTASSYNEQFF.

The chain links TRBV19 to TRBJ2-3; 8 bases map to TRBD1. Germline V lookup: CDR1 LNHDA, CDR2 SQIVND (reference sequence). Trimming took 5 bases from V and 1 from J; bases not matched to a gene: 5. This CDR3 has 15 amino acids. In DNA, the CDR3 is TGTGCCAGTAGTCCGGACAGGGTACGCACAGATACGCAGTATTTT. This codes for CASSPDRVRTDTQYF.

This sequence joins TRBV29-1 and TRBJ1-1; D unresolved. The CDR3 length is 13 residues. The germline V gene has CDR1 SQVTM and CDR2 ANQGSEA. The V end was cut by 3 bases, the J end by 0 bases, with 8 bases between. The CDR3 DNA is TGCAGCGTTGACCGGGTCCTGAACACTGAAGCTTTCTTT. It is translated as CSVDRVLNTEAFF.

V and J are TRBV6-5 and TRBJ1-2, with D tentatively TRBD1 (5 bases). This CDR3 spans 14 amino acids. Germline V gene sequence: CDR1 MNHEY, CDR2 SVGAGI. V gave up 8 bases and J gave up 8 bases, with 21 bases separating them. The CDR3 DNA reads as TGTGCCAGCGTCGTGGGGACGAGCCTAAGGGGCTACACCTTC. It codes for CASVVGTSLRGYTF.

CDR3 DNA: TGTGCCAGCAGCTTCAACCGGGCCTACGAGCAGTACGTC. Its protein is CASSFNRAYEQYV. The chain combines TRBV11-2 with TRBJ2-7; D is ambiguous. The CDR3 sequence is 13 residues long. Germline loops: CDR1 SGHAT, CDR2 FQNNGV. Trimming took off 3 bases at V and 2 bases at J, with 8 bases between the two ends.

The chain is built from TRBV5-1 and TRBJ2-7, with 11 bases identical to TRBD2. V lost 2 bases, J lost 7 bases, and 5 bases stayed unmatched. Germline lookup yields CDR1 SGHRS and CDR2 YFSETQ. The CDR3 is 14 residues long. This CDR3 reads CASSLTSGSGEQYF. The DNA of the CDR3 is TGCGCCAGCAGCTTAACTAGCGGGAGCGGAGAGCAGTACTTC.

The chain employs TRBV19 and TRBJ2-7, with D perhaps given as TRBD1 or TRBD2 (6 bases each). The CDR3 has 14 amino acids. V was shortened by 1 base and J by 2 bases, with 9 bases between the two germline ends. CDR1 and CDR2 from the germline V gene are LNHDA and SQIVND (reference sequence). The chain's CDR3 is CASSIGGDTYEQYF. The CDR3 DNA reads TGTGCCAGTAGTATAGGGGGGGACACCTACGAGCAGTACTTC.

V gene TRBV28 combines with J gene TRBJ1-1; 11 bases align to TRBD1. This CDR3 has 12 amino acids. V gave up 10 bases and J gave up 6 bases; unmatched junction bases: 4. Germline-derived CDR1 and CDR2 are MDHEN and SYDVKM. This CDR3 is CATPGQGAEAFF. The CDR3, as DNA: TGTGCCACTCCGGGACAGGGGGCTGAAGCTTTCTTT.

This sequence joins TRBV7-9 and TRBJ1-6, with 10 bases aligning to TRBD1. J lost 7 bases, V lost 4 bases, and 4 bases had no gene match. CDR1 SEHNR and CDR2 FQNEAQ come from the germline V gene (reference sequence). The CDR3 extends over 15 amino acids. The CDR3 coding sequence is TGTGCCAGCAGCTCCCCGGGACAGGGGAATTCACCCCTCCACTTT. Amino acid sequence: CASSSPGQGNSPLHF.

The V call is TRBV7-2, the J call TRBJ1-1; D might be TRBD1 (5 bases). This CDR3 is 13 amino acids long. Trimming removed 10 bases at V and 0 bases at J, with 12 bases between. Germline CDR1 and CDR2: SGHTA and FQGNSA. The CDR3 reads CATRGTVNTEAFF. The CDR3 bases are TGTGCCACCAGAGGGACGGTGAACACTGAAGCTTTCTTT.

The chain employs TRBV10-1 and TRBJ1-4, with a possible D match to TRBD1 (5 bases). Trimming pared 3 bases from V and 7 bases from J, leaving 12 bases between. The CDR3 is made up of 14 amino acids. Per germline, CDR1 WNHNN and CDR2 SYGVQD (reference sequence). CDR3 in DNA: TGCGCCAGCAGTGATGAAGGGGATGGTGAAAAACTGTTTTTT. Its protein product is CASSDEGDGEKLFF.

This clone was counted a single time. This chain joins TRBV6-2 or TRBV6-3 and TRBJ1-4; possibly TRBD1 for D (5 bases). V lost 4 bases and J 7 bases, leaving 22 bases between the germline ends. The length of the CDR3 is 17 residues. Germline V gene data show CDR1 as MNHEY and CDR2 as SVGEGT. Here the CDR3 DNA reads TGTGCCAGCAGTTCCTTCGGGACGGCAACCCCCGGTGAAAAACTGTTTTTT. Protein: CASSSFGTATPGEKLFF.

This sequence joins TRBV5-1 and TRBJ2-3; 8 bases line up with TRBD2. The germline gives CDR1 SGHRS, CDR2 YFSETQ. V gave up 1 base and J gave up 1 base; unmatched junction bases: 2. The CDR3 spans 15 residues. The CDR3 here is CASSLLREGTDTQYF. The CDR3, as DNA: TGCGCCAGCAGCTTGTTGCGGGAGGGCACAGATACGCAGTATTTT.

As to this clone: This CDR3 is also generated by other DNA sequences in the sample. The chain has TRBV28 and TRBJ1-5; the D is unclear. V was cut by 3 bases and J by 2 bases, with 11 bases left in between. The germline V gene has CDR1 MDHEN and CDR2 SYDVKM. The CDR3 has 15 residues. This CDR3 reads CASSLWGAGNQPQHF. The CDR3, as DNA: TGTGCCAGCAGTTTGTGGGGAGCCGGCAATCAGCCCCAGCATTTT.

The V gene is TRBV11-2, the J gene TRBJ1-3; TRBD1 might be the D (6 bases). V lost 1 base, J lost 2 bases, and 15 bases lay in between. Germline lookup yields CDR1 SGHAT and CDR2 FQNNGV. This CDR3 has 17 residues. CDR3 DNA sequence: TGTGCCAGCAGCTTAGCCCAGGACAGCCACACTGGAAACACCATATATTTT. It yields the protein CASSLAQDSHTGNTIYF.

The genes are TRBV5-6 and TRBJ2-1, with TRBD1 as a possible D gene (6 bases). V was shortened by 4 bases and J by 3 bases, with 14 bases between the two germline ends. Germline CDR1 reads SGHDT; CDR2 reads YYEEEE. The CDR3 contains 15 residues. CDR3 in amino acids: CASSTEGDYYNEQFF. CDR3 sequence (DNA): TGTGCCAGCAGCACCGAGGGGGATTACTACAATGAGCAGTTCTTC. Full variable domain (missing parts from reference TRBV5-6 and TRBJ2-1): DAGVTQSPTHLIKTRGQQVTLRCSPKSGHDTVSWYQQALGQGPQFIFQYYEEEERQRGNFPDRFSGHQFPNYSSELNVNALLLGDSALYLCASSTEGDYYNEQFFGPGTRLTVL.

Only one count was recorded for this clone. The V gene is TRBV27, the J gene TRBJ1-2; 11 bases align to TRBD1. This CDR3 is 16 amino acids long. The ends lost 4 bases at V and 5 bases at J; junction bases unmatched: 9. CDR1 is MNHEY, CDR2 SMNVEV, per germline (reference sequence). For the CDR3, the DNA is TGTGCCAGCAGTTCCCGGACAGGGGGCGCAGGTTATGGCTACACCTTC. Its protein product is CASSSRTGGAGYGYTF.